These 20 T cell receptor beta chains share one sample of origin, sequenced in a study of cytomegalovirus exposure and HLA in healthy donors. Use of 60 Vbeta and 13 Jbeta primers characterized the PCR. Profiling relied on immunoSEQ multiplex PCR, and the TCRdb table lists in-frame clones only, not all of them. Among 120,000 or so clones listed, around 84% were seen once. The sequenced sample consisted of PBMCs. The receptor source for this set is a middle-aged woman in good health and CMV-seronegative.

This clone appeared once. CDR3: CASSLAENQPQHF. The CDR3, as DNA: TGTGCCAGCTCGCTGGCGGAAAATCAGCCCCAGCATTTT. The chain is built from TRBV18 and TRBJ1-5; unclear D gene. The CDR3 length is 13 residues. V was clipped by 6 bases and J by 4 bases, with 10 bases between them. Germline CDR1 KGHSH, CDR2 LQKENI. Using reference TRBV18 and TRBJ1-5 for the parts outside the CDR3, the full variable domain is NAGVMQNPRHLVRRRGQEARLRCSPMKGHSHVYWYRQLPEEGLKFMVYLQKENIIDESGMPKERFSAEFPKEGPSILRIQQVVRGDSAAYFCASSLAENQPQHFGDGTRLSIL.

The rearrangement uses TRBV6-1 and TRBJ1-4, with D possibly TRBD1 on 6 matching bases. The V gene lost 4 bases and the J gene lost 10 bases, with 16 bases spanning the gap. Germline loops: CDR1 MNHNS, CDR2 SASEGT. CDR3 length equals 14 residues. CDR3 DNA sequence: TGTGCCAGCAGTGTGGGACACGGGGGGGGAAAACTGTTTTTT. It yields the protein CASSVGHGGGKLFF.

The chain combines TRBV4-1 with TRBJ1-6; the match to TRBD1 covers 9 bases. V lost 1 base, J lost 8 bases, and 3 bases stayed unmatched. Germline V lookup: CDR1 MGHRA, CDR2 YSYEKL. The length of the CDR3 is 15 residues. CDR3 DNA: TGCGCCAGCAGCCAAGTGGGGACAGGGTATTCACCCCTCCACTTT. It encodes CASSQVGTGYSPLHF.

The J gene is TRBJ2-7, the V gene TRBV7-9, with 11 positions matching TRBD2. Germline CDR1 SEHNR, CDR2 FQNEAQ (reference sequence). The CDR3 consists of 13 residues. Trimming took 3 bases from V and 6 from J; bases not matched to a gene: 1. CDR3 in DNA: TGTGCCAGCAGCTTGGGACTAGCGGCCGAGCAGTACTTC. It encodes CASSLGLAAEQYF. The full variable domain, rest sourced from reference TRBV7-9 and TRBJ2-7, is DTGVSQNPRHKITKRGQNVTFRCDPISEHNRLYWYRQTLGQGPEFLTYFQNEAQLEKSRLLSDRFSAERPKGSFSTLEIQRTEQGDSAMYLCASSLGLAAEQYFGPGTRLTVT.

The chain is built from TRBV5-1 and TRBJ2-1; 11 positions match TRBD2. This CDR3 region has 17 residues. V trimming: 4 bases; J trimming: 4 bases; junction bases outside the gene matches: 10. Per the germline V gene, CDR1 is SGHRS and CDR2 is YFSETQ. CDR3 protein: CASSPFTSGSSYNEQFF. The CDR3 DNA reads TGCGCCAGCAGCCCCTTCACTAGCGGGAGTTCTTACAATGAGCAGTTCTTC.

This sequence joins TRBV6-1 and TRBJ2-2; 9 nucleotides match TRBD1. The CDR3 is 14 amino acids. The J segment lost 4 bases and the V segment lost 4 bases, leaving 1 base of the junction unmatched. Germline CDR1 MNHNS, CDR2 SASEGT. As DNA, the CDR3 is TGTGCCAGCAGTGCGGGACAGGGCACCGGGGAGCTGTTTTTT. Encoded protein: CASSAGQGTGELFF.

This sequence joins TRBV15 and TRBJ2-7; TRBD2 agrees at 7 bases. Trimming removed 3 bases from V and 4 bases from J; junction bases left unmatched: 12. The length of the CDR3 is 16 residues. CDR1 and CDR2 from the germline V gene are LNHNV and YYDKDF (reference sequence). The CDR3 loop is CATSRGEGTGWYEQYF. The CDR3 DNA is TGTGCCACCAGCAGGGGGGAGGGGACGGGCTGGTACGAGCAGTACTTC. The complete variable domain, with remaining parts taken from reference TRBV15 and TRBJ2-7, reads DAMVIQNPRYQVTQFGKPVTLSCSQTLNHNVMYWYQQKSSQAPKLLFHYYDKDFNNEADTPDNFQSRRPNTSFCFLDIRSPGLGDTAMYLCATSRGEGTGWYEQYFGPGTRLTVT.

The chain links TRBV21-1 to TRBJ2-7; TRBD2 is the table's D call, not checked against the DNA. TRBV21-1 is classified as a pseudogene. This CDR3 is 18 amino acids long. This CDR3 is CASSNGKISGTATYEQYF. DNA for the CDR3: TGTGCCAGCAGCAACGGTAAAATTAGCGGGACAGCAACCTACGAGCAGTACTTC.

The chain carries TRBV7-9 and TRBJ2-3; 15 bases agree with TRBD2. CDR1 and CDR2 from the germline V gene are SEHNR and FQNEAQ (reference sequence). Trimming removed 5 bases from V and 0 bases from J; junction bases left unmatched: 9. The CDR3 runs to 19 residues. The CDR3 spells CASSLGLAGGPASTDTQYF. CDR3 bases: TGTGCCAGCAGCCTCGGACTAGCGGGAGGGCCGGCTAGCACAGATACGCAGTATTTT.

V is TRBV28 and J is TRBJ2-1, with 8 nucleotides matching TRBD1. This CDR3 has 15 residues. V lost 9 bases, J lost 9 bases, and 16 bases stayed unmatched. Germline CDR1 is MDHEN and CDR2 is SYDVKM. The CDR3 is CASHRAGGVEGEQFF. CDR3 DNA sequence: TGTGCCAGTCATAGGGCAGGGGGCGTAGAAGGTGAGCAGTTCTTC.

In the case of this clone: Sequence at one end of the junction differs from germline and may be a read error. The CDR3 protein is CASSPRTGSSYNEQFF. The CDR3 DNA reads as TGTGCCAGCTCGCCCCGGACAGGGAGCTCCTACAATGAGCAATTCTTC. This chain joins TRBV18 and TRBJ2-1; TRBD1 matches at 8 bases. The CDR3 is made up of 16 amino acids. Per the germline V gene, CDR1 is KGHSH and CDR2 is LQKENI.

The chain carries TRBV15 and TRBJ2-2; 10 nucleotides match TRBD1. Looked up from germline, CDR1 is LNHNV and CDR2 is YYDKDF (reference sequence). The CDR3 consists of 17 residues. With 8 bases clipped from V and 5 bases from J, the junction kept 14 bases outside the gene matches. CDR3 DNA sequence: TGTGCCACCTCGCGCCCCCAGACAGGGGGCCGGACCGGGGAGCTGTTTTTT. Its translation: CATSRPQTGGRTGELFF.

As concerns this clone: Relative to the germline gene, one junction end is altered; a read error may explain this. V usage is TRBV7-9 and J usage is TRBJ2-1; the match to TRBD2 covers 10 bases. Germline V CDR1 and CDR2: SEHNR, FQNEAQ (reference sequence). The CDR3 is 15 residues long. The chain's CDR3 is CSSSLALAGVWEQFF. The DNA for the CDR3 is TGTTCCAGCAGCTTAGCCCTAGCGGGAGTATGGGAGCAGTTCTTC.

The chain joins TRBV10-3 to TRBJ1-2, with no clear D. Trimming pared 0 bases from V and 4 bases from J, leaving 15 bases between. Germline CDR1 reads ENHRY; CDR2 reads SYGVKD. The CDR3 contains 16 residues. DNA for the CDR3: TGTGCCATCAGTGAGTCACAACGGGGTTATGGCTATGGCTACACCTTC. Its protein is CAISESQRGYGYGYTF.

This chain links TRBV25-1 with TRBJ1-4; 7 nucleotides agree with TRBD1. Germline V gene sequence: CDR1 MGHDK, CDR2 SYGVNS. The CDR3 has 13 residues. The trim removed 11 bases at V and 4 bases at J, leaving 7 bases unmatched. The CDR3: CASQGLGNEKLFF. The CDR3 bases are TGTGCCTCACAGGGGTTGGGTAATGAAAAACTGTTTTTT.

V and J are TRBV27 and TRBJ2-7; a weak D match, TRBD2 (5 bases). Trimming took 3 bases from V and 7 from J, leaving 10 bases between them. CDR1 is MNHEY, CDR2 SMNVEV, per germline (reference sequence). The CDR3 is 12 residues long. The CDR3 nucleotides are TGTGCCAGCAGTTTTGGGCCGGGGGAGCAGTACTTC. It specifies CASSFGPGEQYF.

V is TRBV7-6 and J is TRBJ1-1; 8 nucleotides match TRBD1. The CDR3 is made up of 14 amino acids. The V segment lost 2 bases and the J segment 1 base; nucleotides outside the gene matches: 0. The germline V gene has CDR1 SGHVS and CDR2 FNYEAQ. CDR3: CASSLQGANTEAFF. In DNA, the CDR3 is TGTGCCAGCAGCTTACAGGGGGCGAACACTGAAGCTTTCTTT.

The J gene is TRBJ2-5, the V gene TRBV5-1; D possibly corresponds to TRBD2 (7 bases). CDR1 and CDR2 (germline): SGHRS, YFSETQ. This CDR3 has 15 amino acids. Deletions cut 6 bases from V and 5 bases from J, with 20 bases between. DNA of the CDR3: TGCGCCAGCACCTCCGGAGGGGGGGGTAAGGAGACCCAGTACTTC. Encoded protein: CASTSGGGGKETQYF.

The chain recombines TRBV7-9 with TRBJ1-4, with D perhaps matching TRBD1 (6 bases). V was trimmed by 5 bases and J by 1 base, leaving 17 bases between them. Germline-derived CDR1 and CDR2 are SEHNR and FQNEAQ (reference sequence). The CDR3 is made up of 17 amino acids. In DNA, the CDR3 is TGTGCCAGCAGCGAGTGGGGAGTGACAGGAACTAATGAAAAACTGTTTTTT. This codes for CASSEWGVTGTNEKLFF.

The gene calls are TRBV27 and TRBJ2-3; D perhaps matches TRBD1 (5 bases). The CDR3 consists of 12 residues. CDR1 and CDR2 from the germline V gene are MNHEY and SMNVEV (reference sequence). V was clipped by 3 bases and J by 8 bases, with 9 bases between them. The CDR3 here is CASSLGQGTQYF. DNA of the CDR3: TGTGCCAGCAGTTTGGGTCAGGGTACGCAGTATTTT.